Below are 7 T cell receptor beta chains sequenced from a single sample in a study of cytomegalovirus exposure and HLA in healthy donors. Sequenced by immunoSEQ multiplex PCR; TCRdb stores in-frame clones only, minus some. This table has around 300,000 clones, approximately 90% appearing once. The sequencing input was PBMCs. The receptors were gathered from a woman in her twenties or thirties in good health and CMV-seropositive.

The chain links TRBV6-5 to TRBJ2-1; 8 bases are shared with TRBD2. CDR1 MNHEY and CDR2 SVGAGI come from the germline V gene. CDR3 length equals 14 residues. Trimming removed 8 bases from V and 7 bases from J; junction bases left unmatched: 10. CDR3 in amino acids: CASHPAGAGNEQFF. The CDR3 nucleotides are TGTGCCAGCCACCCAGCGGGAGCTGGTAATGAGCAGTTCTTC.

This sequence joins TRBV7-2 and TRBJ2-5; TRBD2 matches at 7 bases. Germline-derived CDR1 and CDR2 are SGHTA and FQGNSA. V shed 5 bases, J shed 2 bases, and the junction held 11 bases outside the gene matches. The CDR3 is 16 residues long. DNA of the CDR3: TGTGCCAGCAGCCCCCCTGGGGGGGTACCGCAAGAGACCCAGTACTTC. It yields the protein CASSPPGGVPQETQYF.

The chain couples TRBV7-8 to TRBJ2-2, with D perhaps given as TRBD1 or TRBD2 (6 bases each). V was shortened by 5 bases and J by 0 bases, with 10 bases between the two germline ends. The CDR3 loop spans 15 amino acids. The V gene's germline CDR1 is SGHVS and CDR2 FQNEAQ. CDR3 in amino acids: CASSLGGANTGELFF. The CDR3 DNA follows: TGTGCCAGCAGCCTCGGGGGCGCGAACACCGGGGAGCTGTTTTTT.

This clone was seen more than once but under ten times. The chain recombines TRBV30 with TRBJ2-5; D gene ambiguous. Germline values: CDR1 GTSNPN, CDR2 SVGIG (reference sequence). Trimming left V 5 bases short and J 4 bases short, with 8 bases between. The CDR3 consists of 11 residues. CDR3 region: CAWGRLETQYF. Here the CDR3 DNA reads TGTGCCTGGGGTCGTCTAGAGACCCAGTACTTC.

The genes are TRBV6-5 and TRBJ1-2, with 7 bases matching TRBD1. This CDR3 region has 14 residues. The J segment lost 4 bases and the V segment lost 7 bases, leaving 9 bases of the junction unmatched. The germline gives CDR1 MNHEY, CDR2 SVGAGI. CDR3 nucleotide sequence: TGTGCCAGCAAAGTATCTGGGGACAGCTATGGCTACACCTTC. This sequence encodes CASKVSGDSYGYTF.

The CDR3 DNA follows: TGTGCCAGCAGCGCAACCTCCGGGCGACAGCCCCAGCATTTT. The encoded protein is CASSATSGRQPQHF. The gene calls are TRBV28 and TRBJ1-5; D remains ambiguous. Per germline, CDR1 MDHEN and CDR2 SYDVKM. The CDR3 covers 14 residues. The germline V and J ends were trimmed by 6 bases and 7 bases, with 16 bases remaining between them.

The genes are TRBV27 and TRBJ2-7, with D perhaps matching TRBD2 (6 bases). Germline V gene sequence: CDR1 MNHEY, CDR2 SMNVEV (reference sequence). Trimming took 4 bases from V and 11 from J, leaving 18 bases between them. The CDR3 consists of 13 residues. The CDR3 protein is CASSSGLSSVEYF. CDR3 coding DNA: TGTGCCAGCAGTTCGGGGCTCTCTAGCGTGGAGTACTTC.